The 28 T cell receptor beta chains reported below all come from one sample, sequenced in a study of cytomegalovirus exposure and HLA in healthy donors. It was with 60 Vbeta and 13 Jbeta primers that the PCR ran. TCRdb's table, derived via immunoSEQ multiplex PCR, lists solely in-frame clones and lacks some. The sample yields 200,000 or so clones, 55% to 75% seen once. The source material was PBMCs. All receptors derive from a middle-aged man in good health and CMV-seropositive.

This chain uses TRBV27 with TRBJ2-1, with D possibly TRBD2 on 7 matching bases. Trimming cost V 7 bases and J 7 bases, with 20 bases left between them. CDR3 length equals 15 residues. Germline V gene lookup returns CDR1 MNHEY and CDR2 SMNVEV (reference sequence). CDR3 loop: CASIRGAGHGNEQFF. The CDR3 DNA is TGTGCCAGCATACGGGGGGCAGGGCATGGGAATGAGCAGTTCTTC.

The rearrangement uses TRBV7-5 and TRBJ1-5; the table's TRBD1 call for D was not verified on the DNA. TRBV7-5 is reported as a pseudogene. CDR3 length: 20 residues. The CDR3 DNA sequence: TGTGTCAGAAGTATGGCCCCGTTTACAGACAGGGCCTATAGCAATCAGCCCCAGCATTTT. Encoded protein: CVRSMAPFTDRAYSNQPQHF.

In this sample, this clone turned up a few times. The chain links TRBV5-6 to TRBJ2-7, with 7 bases identical to TRBD1. This CDR3 has 15 amino acids. From germline, CDR1 is SGHDT and CDR2 YYEEEE. With 4 bases clipped from V and 4 bases from J, the junction kept 11 bases outside the gene matches. The CDR3 protein is CASSHERGRLYEQYF. In DNA form, the CDR3 reads TGTGCCAGCAGCCATGAGAGGGGGCGCCTATACGAGCAGTACTTC. Using reference TRBV5-6 and TRBJ2-7 for the parts outside the CDR3, the full variable domain is DAGVTQSPTHLIKTRGQQVTLRCSPKSGHDTVSWYQQALGQGPQFIFQYYEEEERQRGNFPDRFSGHQFPNYSSELNVNALLLGDSALYLCASSHERGRLYEQYFGPGTRLTVT.

This clone was observed a handful of times. The chain joins TRBV14 to TRBJ2-7; a possible D gene is TRBD1 (7 bases). Germline V gives CDR1 SGHDN, CDR2 FVKESK. The CDR3 extends over 13 amino acids. Trimming stripped 4 bases from V and 6 bases from J, with 13 bases between. The CDR3 nucleotides are TGTGCCAGCAGCCGGAACAGGGGAGGCGAGCAGTACTTC. Translation gives CASSRNRGGEQYF.

The chain combines TRBV5-1 with TRBJ2-1; 11 nucleotides agree with TRBD2. With V trimmed by 0 bases and J by 12 bases, 5 bases remained unmatched. This CDR3 has 14 amino acids. CDR1 is SGHRS and CDR2 is YFSETQ in the germline V gene. As DNA, the CDR3 is TGCGCCAGCAGCTTGGAGGAGCTAGCGGGGGGGCAGTTCTTC. As protein: CASSLEELAGGQFF.

The chain recombines TRBV18 with TRBJ2-3; the D gene is possibly TRBD1 (5 bases). This CDR3 has 12 residues. CDR1 is KGHSH, CDR2 LQKENI, per germline. The V end lost 5 bases, the J end lost 5 bases, and 8 bases lay between the germline ends. CDR3 amino acids: CASSGQGDTQYF. In nucleotides, the CDR3 is TGTGCCAGCTCAGGGCAGGGAGATACGCAGTATTTT.

The J gene is TRBJ2-5, the V gene TRBV9; 8 bases match TRBD1. CDR1 SGDLS and CDR2 YYNGEE come from the germline V gene. CDR3 length: 16 residues. Trimming took 5 bases from V and 3 from J; bases not matched to a gene: 12. CDR3 DNA sequence: TGTGCCAGCAGTTATGGACAGGGAGAGGGGAAAGAGACCCAGTACTTC. It codes for CASSYGQGEGKETQYF.

This sequence joins TRBV21-1 and TRBJ2-7; no check of the table's D call, TRBD1, against the DNA was made. TRBV21-1 represents a pseudogene. This CDR3 has 15 amino acids. In DNA, the CDR3 is TGTGCCAGCATCAACCGACCCAGGGATACCTACGAGCAGTACTTC. Translating gives CASINRPRDTYEQYF.

This clone appeared a few times. This chain uses TRBV6-1 with TRBJ1-1; D is undetermined. Germline values: CDR1 MNHNS, CDR2 SASEGT. This CDR3 spans 11 amino acids. V dropped 4 bases and J dropped 10 bases, with 10 bases sitting between them. Here the CDR3 DNA reads TGTGCCAGCAGTGCGGGAGAGGGAGCTTTCTTT. This encodes CASSAGEGAFF.

The chain links TRBV7-2 to TRBJ2-5; weak D call: TRBD1 (6 bases). The germline V gene has CDR1 SGHTA and CDR2 FQGNSA. V was trimmed by 1 base and J by 2 bases, leaving 14 bases between them. The CDR3 is 16 residues long. The CDR3 nucleotides read TGTGCCAGCAGCTTAGAGGCAGGGCAGGGGCAAGAGACCCAGTACTTC. Amino acids: CASSLEAGQGQETQYF.

The rearrangement uses TRBV7-2 and TRBJ2-1; 11 nucleotides agree with TRBD1. This CDR3 has 14 residues. Trimming cost V 4 bases and J 7 bases; bases outside gene matches: 3. Germline lookup yields CDR1 SGHTA and CDR2 FQGNSA. The CDR3 DNA reads TGTGCCAGCAGCTCCGGGACAGGGGGGAATGAGCAGTTCTTC. This codes for CASSSGTGGNEQFF.

The chain couples TRBV27 to TRBJ2-3, with 13 bases that match TRBD2. The germline V gene encodes CDR1 MNHEY and CDR2 SMNVEV (reference sequence). The trim removed 3 bases at V and 1 base at J, leaving 4 bases unmatched. The CDR3 is 17 residues long. The chain's CDR3 is CASSLTSGGYGTDTQYF. CDR3 nucleotide sequence: TGTGCCAGCAGTTTGACTAGCGGGGGGTACGGCACAGATACGCAGTATTTT.

The rearrangement joins TRBV18 to TRBJ1-2; D perhaps matches TRBD1 (5 bases). There are 15 residues in the CDR3. V was pared by 2 bases and J by 4 bases, with 14 bases between. Per germline, CDR1 KGHSH and CDR2 LQKENI. The CDR3 loop is CASSPGAGGSYGYTF. The DNA of the CDR3 is TGTGCCAGCTCACCAGGGGCGGGAGGGAGCTATGGCTACACCTTC.

This chain uses TRBV28 with TRBJ1-1; 9 positions match TRBD1. V lost 11 bases, J lost 5 bases, and 9 bases stayed unmatched. The CDR3 spans 13 residues. CDR1 is MDHEN, CDR2 SYDVKM, per germline. The CDR3 bases are TGTGCCTGCTCACAGGGGGCCCGGACTGAAGCTTTCTTT. Translated: CACSQGARTEAFF.

Only a few counts were recorded for this clone. The chain couples TRBV7-8 to TRBJ1-1; maybe TRBD1 (6 bases). CDR3 size: 13 residues. The V end lost 1 base, the J end lost 11 bases, and 14 bases lay between the germline ends. Germline-derived CDR1 and CDR2 are SGHVS and FQNEAQ. CDR3 coding DNA: TGTGCCAGCAGCTTAGACACACAGGGTCGGGCTTTCTTT. This codes for CASSLDTQGRAFF.

The rearrangement uses TRBV9 and TRBJ1-3, with TRBD1 matching 7 bases. The V gene end was trimmed by 3 bases and the J gene end by 4 bases; junction bases not matched to a gene: 10. Germline V CDR1 and CDR2: SGDLS, YYNGEE. There are 16 residues in the CDR3. For the CDR3, the DNA is TGTGCCAGCAGCGCCGGAACAGGGGCGGTGGGAAACACCATATATTTT. Translation gives CASSAGTGAVGNTIYF.

The J gene is TRBJ2-4, the V gene TRBV9; maybe TRBD2 (5 bases). The CDR3 contains 14 residues. Germline V gene lookup returns CDR1 SGDLS and CDR2 YYNGEE. Trimming pared 8 bases from V and 2 bases from J, leaving 14 bases between. The CDR3 is CARRGEGTKNIQYF. Here the CDR3 DNA reads TGTGCCAGACGGGGTGAGGGAACCAAAAACATTCAGTACTTC.

This rearrangement joins TRBV6-1 to TRBJ2-7; D is perhaps TRBD1 (5 bases). The CDR3 loop spans 14 amino acids. From germline, CDR1 is MNHNS and CDR2 SASEGT. Trimming stripped 3 bases from V and 5 bases from J, with 14 bases between. In DNA form, the CDR3 reads TGTGCCAGCAGTGACCCTGGGGCAGGCAACGAGCAGTACTTC. Translation: CASSDPGAGNEQYF.

V and J are TRBV7-3 and TRBJ2-3, with 11 positions matching TRBD2. The CDR3 is 16 residues long. The ends lost 5 bases at V and 5 bases at J; junction bases unmatched: 9. CDR1 and CDR2 from the germline V gene are SGHTA and FQGTGA. CDR3 sequence reads: CASSRGSGGAGDTQYF. CDR3 nucleotides: TGTGCCAGCAGCAGAGGTAGCGGGGGGGCGGGAGATACGCAGTATTTT. Full variable domain (remainder filled in from reference TRBV7-3 and TRBJ2-3): GAGVSQTPSNKVTEKGKYVELRCDPISGHTALYWYRQSLGQGPEFLIYFQGTGAADDSGLPNDRFFAVRPEGSVSTLKIQRTERGDSAVYLCASSRGSGGAGDTQYFGPGTRLTVL.

This clone was seen just once. One junction end does not reproduce the germline sequence, and a read error may be involved. The CDR3 bases are TGTGCCAGCAGTTTTGGCGGGACAGTTATCTACGGGCAGTACTTC. It encodes CASSFGGTVIYGQYF. V and J are TRBV28 and TRBJ2-7, with TRBD1 as a possible D gene (7 bases). The CDR3 is made up of 15 amino acids. The germline gives CDR1 MDHEN, CDR2 SYDVKM. The entire variable domain, with the rest obtained from reference TRBV28 and TRBJ2-7, is as follows: DVKVTQSSRYLVKRTGEKVFLECVQDMDHENMFWYRQDPGLGLRLIYFSYDVKMKEKGDIPEGYSVSREKKERFSLILESASTNQTSMYLCASSFGGTVIYGQYFGPGTRLTVT.

This clone appeared a few times. This chain links TRBV10-3 with TRBJ2-3; the D call may be TRBD1 or TRBD2 (6 bases each). The V end was cut by 10 bases, the J end by 3 bases, with 17 bases between. Per the germline V gene, CDR1 is ENHRY and CDR2 is SYGVKD. This CDR3 is built from 14 residues. CDR3 in amino acids: CASREDSQTDTQYF. The DNA for the CDR3 is TGTGCCAGCAGGGAGGACAGTCAGACAGATACGCAGTATTTT.

The V and J genes are TRBV6-4 and TRBJ2-3, with D perhaps matching TRBD1 (6 bases). Per the germline V gene, CDR1 is MRHNA and CDR2 is SNTAGT. With 0 bases removed from V and 6 bases from J, the gap between germline ends came to 13 bases. The CDR3 is 15 amino acids. The chain's CDR3 is CASSDSSQGLDTQYF. The CDR3 DNA is TGTGCCAGCAGTGACTCGTCGCAGGGGTTGGATACGCAGTATTTT.

J is TRBJ2-6 and V is TRBV7-2; D may be TRBD2 (5 bases). Per the germline V gene, CDR1 is SGHTA and CDR2 is FQGNSA. Deletions cut 2 bases from V and 2 bases from J, with 13 bases between. The CDR3 is 17 amino acids. CDR3 DNA sequence: TGTGCCAGCAGCTTACAGCGGATCAGCGCTGGGGCCAACGTCCTGACTTTC. Encoded protein: CASSLQRISAGANVLTF.

V gene TRBV7-9 combines with J gene TRBJ2-3; 7 positions match TRBD1. Germline V gives CDR1 SEHNR, CDR2 FQNEAQ (reference sequence). This CDR3 contains 16 residues. Trimming at V came to 1 base and at J to 4 bases, leaving 8 bases not matched to a gene. CDR3 nucleotides: TGTGCCAGCAGCTTAGAAGAGGGGGCTTCCCCAGATACGCAGTATTTT. Amino acids: CASSLEEGASPDTQYF.

The V and J genes are TRBV2 and TRBJ2-1; 8 bases are a match to TRBD2. The CDR3 has 14 residues. The V gene's germline CDR1 is SNHLY and CDR2 FYNNEI. V lost 1 base, J lost 9 bases, and 5 bases stayed unmatched. The CDR3 sequence: CASSEVGTRGEQFF. The CDR3 region has the DNA TGTGCCAGCAGTGAAGTCGGGACTAGGGGTGAGCAGTTCTTC.

The chain is built from TRBV28 and TRBJ2-7, with TRBD1 as a possible D gene (5 bases). The CDR3 has 13 amino acids. Per germline, CDR1 MDHEN and CDR2 SYDVKM. Trimming took off 4 bases at V and 0 bases at J, with 7 bases between the two ends. The CDR3 DNA is TGTGCCAGCAGTTGGCAGGGCTCCTACGAGCAGTACTTC. As protein: CASSWQGSYEQYF.

This clone has more than one count but fewer than ten. J is TRBJ2-7 and V is TRBV5-6; 10 bases match TRBD1. V lost 4 bases to trimming and J lost 5 bases; unmatched junction nucleotides: 15. Germline-derived CDR1 and CDR2 are SGHDT and YYEEEE. This CDR3 comprises 17 residues. For the CDR3, the DNA is TGTGCCAGCAGCCCGCCGGGGACAGGGGCGCTAGGCAACGAGCAGTACTTC. It encodes CASSPPGTGALGNEQYF.

The chain links TRBV7-3 to TRBJ2-1, with no clear D. V lost 5 bases and J lost 0, with 5 bases in between. CDR1 and CDR2 (germline): SGHTA, FQGTGA. The CDR3 has 13 amino acids. CDR3 sequence (DNA): TGTGCCAGCAGCACGGGCTCCTACAATGAGCAGTTCTTC. Translation: CASSTGSYNEQFF.